The sequence of this T cell receptor (beta chain) was determined in a study of beta chain features in type 1 diabetes (dated by TCRdb to about 2018). Looking at the study overall: Mean age, gender distribution, total cell number and subset yield did not differ between patients and healthy donors. Across all samples, around 100 million sorted cells were examined, and cell number per subset correlated strongly with RNA yield. The study compared the TCRB repertoires of sorted circulating CD4+ T cell subsets in recently diagnosed type 1 diabetes patients with those in matched healthy donors. Regulatory and stem cell-like memory subsets were isolated from only 8 patients and roughly 8 healthy donors, whereas naive and central memory subsets came from all 28 donors.

Each donor gave one peripheral blood draw, roughly 120 mL on average, collected into heparinised tubes. Using a panel that included CD45RO, CCR7, CD25, CD127, CD95 and CD27, naive, central memory, regulatory and stem cell-like memory CD4+ T cells were sorted on a BD FACSAria II. All sorted populations exceeded 95% purity. PBMCs were isolated immediately by Lymphoprep density gradient centrifugation and stained directly without culture. So that batch effects would be minimized, each experiment stained and sorted samples in pairs, pairing one healthy donor with one patient. The entire amount of isolated RNA was reverse transcribed using the High Capacity cDNA Reverse Transcription Kit, so the sequenced TCRB transcripts were expressed ones. Deep immunoSEQ sequencing was applied to naive, central memory and regulatory T cell samples, giving an average of about 3.6 million total reads per sample. Sorted cells were lysed in RLT buffer, and RNA was extracted using DNase-treated RNeasy Micro or Mini kits according to cell number. To prevent cross-contamination, every cell subset was processed on its own, while patient and healthy donor samples were processed together. The immunoSEQ multiplex PCR was used to amplify TCRB sequences from cDNA, generating 87-bp fragments that spanned the CDR3 region. Sequencing of the amplicons was performed on the Illumina HiSeq platform. Per the authors' processing: PCR bias was corrected computationally using synthetic template baselines, and reads within Hamming distance 2 were collapsed, with unmergeable singletons discarded. By aligning reads against IMGT, V, D and J genes, CDR3 length, and insertions or deletions at six rearrangement sites were assigned. Clonotype counts were normalized to sorted cell number within each subset before computing true diversity and Gini coefficients with the tcR R package. Repertoire sharing was quantified using the overlap coefficient calculated on TCRB nucleotide sequences. Out-of-frame TCRB sequences from naive cells were analyzed to stand in for the pre-selection repertoire. Entries here come from immuneACCESS through TCRdb and include only in-frame sequences with V and J called. Some clones fail to appear in such tables; in the studies checked, an unresolved V gene covers under half of the shortfall, and the cause of the remainder is unknown. V and J calls plus clone size are reproduced from that table; the DNA served to infer D and trimming. This sample lists around 340,000 clones; roughly 21% were detected once. The top ten clones comprise approximately 0.043% of the sample.

General findings and caveats noted by the study authors: Only small numbers of individuals were included in the HLA sub-analyses, which left unresolved whether HLA type had any influence on TCRB rearrangement. In all four CD4+ subsets, TCRB CDR3 length was moderately but significantly shorter in type 1 diabetes patients. The naive, central memory and regulatory TCRB repertoires appeared to resemble one another more closely among patients than among healthy donors. Patients with type 1 diabetes made fewer insertions and deleted more nucleotides at VDJ recombination sites, implying thymic rearrangement abnormalities. Because cDNA was sequenced instead of genomic DNA, highly expressing activated cells could be over-represented, though the groups showed no difference in activation or CD3 levels. PCR may preferentially amplify shorter templates, but because patient and control samples were amplified and corrected together, any resulting skew would affect both groups equally.

A note on this clone: It lacks a known antigen. The input lacks base qualities; no much larger clone sits a single base away.

V gives up 5 bases and J gives up 12 bases, and the segment between their germline ends measures 17 bases. According to the germline V gene (reference sequence), CDR1 reads MNHNY and CDR2 reads SVGAGI. The CDR3 runs 12 residues from the cysteine to the phenylalanine. Just CDR3 DNA is preserved here, 36 bases in frame from base 1. The rearrangement combines TRBV6-6 with TRBJ2-7; TRBD2 is possibly the D segment (5 matching bases). The TCR sequence derives from a woman aged 18-29 years in good health. The sequenced sample was naive CD4+ T cells from blood. Interpreted using the paper, the cell subset or site label stands for: true naive CD4+ T cells. The CDR3 region has the sequence CASSHQRAEGYF. The DNA sequence reads TGTGCCAGCAGTCATCAACGGGCCGAGGGGTACTTC.